This T cell receptor beta chain was obtained from a study of regulatory T cells in long-lasting Graves disease. The study, taken as a whole, reports: Study was limited to peripheral blood, excluding thyroid tissue.

Ten or more counts support this clonotype. As yet, its antigen is unknown. Germline CDR1 LNHDA, CDR2 SQIVND (reference sequence). The CDR3 has 14 amino acids. V dropped 10 bases and J dropped 0; count of bases not matched to a gene: 6. Regarding time point: newly diagnosed GD, antithyroid drugs for less than 3 months. With RNA extracted from PBMCs as input, the TCR library was made. Construction of TCR beta libraries relied on iRepertoire HTBI primers and on Arm-PCR targeting CDR3 regions. Each CDR3 protein gets one entry after TCRdb re-called the multiplex PCR reads with MiXCR. The repertoire consists of some 450,000 distinct CDR3 sequences, with about 15% occurring once and the leading ten covering over 8.5%. These same data were also listed under a study on T cells in Graves' hyperthyroidism and ophthalmopathy.

The rearrangement joins TRBV19 to TRBJ2-7, with 10 positions matching TRBD1. The sequence derives from a woman in her twenties or thirties with Graves disease. The sample in question was peripheral blood mononuclear cells (PBMCs), obtained at new diagnosis, from a patient treated with antithyroid drugs. CDR3 sequence (DNA): TGTGCCACCGAGGACAGGGGGACCTCCTACGAGCAGTACTTC. Translating gives CATEDRGTSYEQYF.